This T cell receptor beta chain stems from a study of blood T cells in healthy people across ages (dated by TCRdb to the mid-2010s). Looking at the study overall: In model experiments, template switching captured about one uniquely barcoded TCR beta cDNA molecule for every two T cells. The study measured age-related changes in TCR beta repertoire diversity using deep sequencing normalized with unique cDNA molecular identifiers. The donors were divided into four age groups: young (average around 16 years), middle-aged (about 40), aged (about 61) and long-lived (roughly 82). Using the same blood draw, the study looked at two additional independent replicas of 1 million unique cDNA reads for two donors, one aged 18 to 29 and the other aged 80 or older. Donors of different ages were randomly distributed across sequencing lanes to avoid experimental bias. What the research found in general, with its limitations: Estimates of total diversity from one million sequenced T cells were regarded as lower bounds and underestimates. Because donor CMV infection status was unknown, age-related changes in expanded clonotypes were potentially confounded. The percentage of naive T cells measured by flow cytometry correlated strongly with observed TCR beta diversity. Compared with the aged group, the long-lived group had more naive CD4+ T cells, fewer expanded clones and increased TCR diversity, a pattern suggesting age selection. Conclusive comparison of naive and antigen-experienced compartments was prevented by the profiling of bulk unsorted PBMCs. As age increased, observed TCR beta diversity per million T cells dropped in a roughly linear way, and a significant reduction was already evident by age about 40.

Donors were 40 or so systemically healthy Caucasian individuals from Russia aged roughly 6 to 90 years. Each donor gave approximately 10 milliliters of peripheral blood, collected into EDTA-treated Vacutainer tubes. Ficoll-Paque density-gradient centrifugation was used to isolate PBMCs, with at least 6.5 million per sample. Total RNA, at least 6 micrograms per sample, was extracted from PBMCs with Trizol reagent. The percentages of naive CD45RAhigh/CD27high T cells were determined by flow cytometry on a PBMC aliquot from every donor. Libraries were constructed by 5' RACE. Sequenced using an Illumina HiSeq 2500. The second PCR ran for roughly 7 to 12 cycles and used a J-beta primer mix along with a sample-barcoded 5' primer. A unique molecular identifier was introduced onto each TCR beta cDNA molecule by a template-switch 5' adaptor carrying 12 random nucleotides. Each sample yielded at least 2.5 million CDR3-containing paired-end reads. All of the RNA was converted into first-strand cDNA using the Mint cDNA synthesis kit, with a TRBC-specific oligonucleotide serving as the primer. Following uracil-DNA glycosylase treatment, a first 18-cycle PCR with universal primers M1SS and BC2_uni_R was performed on all cDNA. In the paper's pipeline: For normalization, 1 million high-quality reads were randomly selected from each sample, with every read carrying a distinct molecular identifier. Instead of being binned into consensus sequences, reads with shared molecular identifiers were discarded. CDR3 identification, clonotype clustering and error correction used MiTCR with a Q25 quality threshold and the strictest error-elimination algorithm. Lower-bound total TCR beta diversity was estimated with a nonparametric unseen species model using Euler transformation. The public sequencing data were trimmed at Q25 with fastp and processed into clonotypes with MiXCR by TCRdb, which kept only in-frame beta chains. All rows with the same CDR3 protein become a single entry with the most common DNA and genes. TCRdb, rather than the study authors, made the V and J calls. Within this sample are approximately 810,000 distinct CDR3 sequences, with 25% to 35% of them counted one time only. The ten largest clones represent 17% of the sample.

For this clonotype: Its target antigen remains unknown. No base-level quality is on record; no much larger clone is a single base apart.

Taken from the germline V gene, the CDR1 and CDR2 loops are MNHEY and SVGAGI. V drops 5 bases and J drops 9 bases, leaving 17 bases in between. The CDR3 contains 15 residues, cysteine and phenylalanine counted. Only the CDR3 portion is preserved as DNA: 45 bases, with reading frame beginning at the first base. The receptor chain draws on TRBV6-5 and TRBJ1-6; TRBD1 is a possible D gene, resting on 5 matching bases. What was sequenced was blood. The TCR was taken from a woman of 80 years or more in good health. The sequenced DNA is TGTGCCAGCAGTCGGGACTCATCAGCCCCTTCACCCCTCCACTTT. It codes for CASSRDSSAPSPLHF.